The 29 T cell receptor beta chains below come from one sample, sequenced in a study of T-cell memory formation after mild COVID-19. One entry per CDR3 protein, called by TCRdb with MiXCR from the 5' RACE reads. The table lists around 140,000 distinct CDR3 sequences, about 25% of them singletons, with less than 25% in the top ten. Sequencing was done on a sample of PBMCs or a T cell subset sorted from them (not recorded which). Receptors originate from an adult woman who had mild COVID-19 (a few samples of this study predate the infection). Cell type and time point are not known.

Ten or more counts support this clonotype. This chain links TRBV4-2 with TRBJ2-7; D is undetermined. Germline-derived CDR1 and CDR2 are LGHNA and YNFKEQ. Trimming pared 0 bases from V and 0 bases from J, leaving 15 bases between. The CDR3 sequence is 17 residues long. The CDR3 region is CASSQESVDAVSYEQYF. The DNA of the CDR3 is TGTGCCAGCAGCCAAGAATCCGTTGACGCGGTCTCCTACGAGCAGTACTTC.

In its sample, this clonotype was seen a few times. The CDR3 spells CASSAVRLQGSYEQYF. The DNA for the CDR3 is TGTGCCAGCAGTGCTGTTCGGCTACAGGGATCCTACGAGCAGTACTTC. The rearrangement links TRBV5-6 to TRBJ2-7; a possible D gene is TRBD1 (6 bases). This CDR3 has 16 residues. Looked up from germline, CDR1 is SGHDT and CDR2 is YYEEEE. The V and J ends lost 5 bases and 1 base respectively, with 19 bases between them.

The CDR3 spells CSARDHRWLYYGYTF. The DNA of the CDR3 is TGCAGTGCTAGAGATCACAGGTGGCTTTACTATGGCTACACCTTC. The chain uses TRBV20-1 and TRBJ1-2, with a tentative D call TRBD1 (5 bases). V lost 0 bases and J lost 3, with 14 bases in between. In germline, CDR1 is DFQATT, CDR2 SNEGSKA (reference sequence). This CDR3 has 15 amino acids.

The chain employs TRBV13 and TRBJ2-7; D unresolved. Germline V gene sequence: CDR1 PRHDT, CDR2 FYEKMQ (reference sequence). V shed 2 bases and J shed 6 bases, with 11 bases lying between them. This CDR3 region has 13 residues. This chain's CDR3 is CASSLLSPAEQYF. The CDR3 DNA reads as TGTGCCAGCAGCTTACTTAGTCCGGCCGAGCAGTACTTC.

The sample holds a few counts of this clonotype. The chain couples TRBV27 to TRBJ2-7, with D possibly TRBD1 on 5 matching bases. The germline gives CDR1 MNHEY, CDR2 SMNVEV (reference sequence). CDR3 length: 16 residues. The ends were cut back, 5 bases at V and 6 bases at J, with 23 bases in the middle. In DNA form, the CDR3 reads TGTGCCAGCAGTCCATACAGCAGGGAAGCGTCTGGCGAGCAGTACTTC. It yields the protein CASSPYSREASGEQYF.

This clonotype was counted between two and nine times. The CDR3 ends on some other residue instead of the conserved phenylalanine or tryptophan, so this is likely a read error. No DNA is shown, since the ends of the CDR3 on it are uncertain; the CDR3 is the one TCRdb lists. This chain connects TRBV24-1 to TRBJ2-3; TRBD1 reflects the table's D call only, with no check against the DNA. The germline CDR1 and CDR2 sequences are KGHDR and SFDVKD. The CDR3 adds up to 11 amino acids, both ends counted. This CDR3 is CATSDSPFRHK.

The CDR3, as DNA: TGTGCCACCAGTGCCTTTATCCGGGACCCTTTGAACACCGGGGAGCTGTTTTTT. Protein product: CATSAFIRDPLNTGELFF. V is TRBV24-1 and J is TRBJ2-2; D possibly matches TRBD1 or TRBD2 (5 bases each). Trimming pared 5 bases from V and 1 base from J, leaving 19 bases between. The CDR3 is 18 amino acids. Germline V gene data show CDR1 as KGHDR and CDR2 as SFDVKD.

This clonotype was picked up a small number of times. This chain uses TRBV3-1 with TRBJ2-5; D call uncertain. The length of the CDR3 is 13 residues. V lost 4 bases to trimming and J lost 1 base, with 7 bases between them. Germline loops: CDR1 LGHDT, CDR2 YNNKEL (reference sequence). The chain's CDR3 is CASSLTFQETQYF. CDR3 coding DNA: TGTGCCAGCAGCCTCACCTTCCAAGAGACCCAGTACTTC.

The sample holds a few counts of this clonotype. The rearrangement links TRBV20-1 to TRBJ2-1; unclear D gene. Per germline, CDR1 DFQATT and CDR2 SNEGSKA (reference sequence). The CDR3 runs 15 residues. Between the trimmed V and J ends, which lost 0 bases and 0 bases, there was a span of 9 bases. For the CDR3, the DNA is TGCAGTGCTAGAGAAGACCAGAGCTCCTACAATGAGCAGTTCTTC. It yields the protein CSAREDQSSYNEQFF.

The CDR3 sequence is CASSFDTGYSTDTQYF. DNA of the CDR3: TGTGCCAGCAGTTTTGATACGGGGTATAGCACAGATACGCAGTATTTT. The V and J genes are TRBV12-3 or TRBV12-4 and TRBJ2-3; D possibly corresponds to TRBD2 (5 bases). With 3 bases removed from V and 0 bases from J, the gap between germline ends came to 13 bases. The CDR3 spans 16 residues.

The chain has TRBV7-8 and TRBJ2-3; TRBD2 matches at 10 bases. Trimming cost V 5 bases and J 1 base; bases outside gene matches: 3. The germline gives CDR1 SGHVS, CDR2 FQNEAQ. The CDR3 has 15 amino acids. CDR3 sequence (DNA): TGTGCCAGCAGCACCGGGACTAGCGGCACAGATACGCAGTATTTT. Its translation: CASSTGTSGTDTQYF.

This clonotype turned up a few times. The V and J genes are TRBV24-1 and TRBJ2-2; 7 nucleotides align to TRBD1. V was clipped by 0 bases and J by 3 bases; unmatched bases: 9. Germline CDR1 KGHDR, CDR2 SFDVKD. The CDR3 extends over 18 amino acids. CDR3 bases: TGTGCCACCAGTGATTTGCGTTCCACAGGGGTGGACACCGGGGAGCTGTTTTTT. Amino acid sequence: CATSDLRSTGVDTGELFF.

The chain couples TRBV15 to TRBJ2-5, with TRBD1 matching 7 bases. The CDR3 is 14 amino acids. J was trimmed by 5 bases and V by 5 bases; bases with no gene match: 8. Per the germline V gene, CDR1 is LNHNV and CDR2 is YYDKDF (reference sequence). The CDR3 DNA reads as TGTGCCACCAGCGTAAGACAGGGAGACGAGACCCAGTACTTC. Translating it yields CATSVRQGDETQYF.

The rearrangement joins TRBV30 to TRBJ2-7, with a weak D call TRBD1 (6 bases). Trimming removed 3 bases from V and 2 bases from J, with 8 bases in between. Per germline, CDR1 GTSNPN and CDR2 SVGIG (reference sequence). The CDR3 runs to 12 residues. CDR3 nucleotide sequence: TGTGCCTGGAGGGCAGGGGCCTACGAGCAGTACTTC. Translated, it gives CAWRAGAYEQYF.

Only a few counts were recorded for this clonotype. The gene calls are TRBV20-1 and TRBJ2-3; tentatively, D is TRBD2 (6 bases). V lost 3 bases and J 11 bases, leaving 21 bases between the germline ends. Germline values: CDR1 DFQATT, CDR2 SNEGSKA (reference sequence). The CDR3 runs to 14 residues. The chain's CDR3 is CSASSASAEHMQYF. The CDR3 coding sequence is TGCAGTGCTAGTTCGGCTAGCGCAGAGCATATGCAGTATTTT.

V usage is TRBV12-3 or TRBV12-4 and J usage is TRBJ2-7; perhaps D is TRBD1 or TRBD2 (5 bases each). The CDR3 covers 14 residues. The V and J ends lost 6 bases and 3 bases respectively, with 15 bases between them. This chain's CDR3 is CASSYGGPHYEQYF. CDR3 bases: TGTGCCAGCAGCTATGGGGGACCGCACTACGAGCAGTACTTC.

V is TRBV4-3 and J is TRBJ1-4, with a possible D match to TRBD1 (5 bases). Germline V CDR1 and CDR2: LGHNA, YSLEER. Between the trimmed V and J ends, which lost 0 bases and 8 bases, there was a span of 16 bases. This CDR3 is built from 16 residues. The CDR3 sequence is CASSQEALGVGEKLFF. CDR3 DNA sequence: TGCGCCAGCAGCCAAGAGGCCTTAGGGGTAGGGGAAAAACTGTTTTTT.

In this sample, this clonotype turned up once. The chain recombines TRBV7-2 with TRBJ2-1, with a weak D call TRBD1 (6 bases). V shed 5 bases and J shed 3 bases, with 14 bases lying between them. CDR1 is SGHTA and CDR2 is FQGNSA in the germline V gene. The length of the CDR3 is 15 residues. The CDR3 DNA is TGTGCCAGCAGCACAAGACAGGTATACTACAATGAGCAGTTCTTC. Protein: CASSTRQVYYNEQFF.

This clonotype turned up a few times. This chain connects TRBV15 to TRBJ2-5; the D gene is possibly TRBD2 (6 bases). Germline V gene lookup returns CDR1 LNHNV and CDR2 YYDKDF (reference sequence). The CDR3 is 17 amino acids. V lost 5 bases and J lost 2, with 21 bases in between. The chain's CDR3 is CATSAGDSASEQETQYF. The CDR3 nucleotides read TGTGCCACCAGCGCCGGGGATTCGGCTAGCGAACAAGAGACCCAGTACTTC.

This clonotype was picked up a small number of times. The chain couples TRBV4-1 to TRBJ2-7; 8 bases agree with TRBD2. The germline gives CDR1 MGHRA, CDR2 YSYEKL. Germline trimming cut 3 bases from V and 3 bases from J; bases unmatched to any gene: 10. The CDR3 covers 16 residues. DNA of the CDR3: TGCGCCAGCAGCCAGTCAGTTAGCGGGAACTACTACGAGCAGTACTTC. Protein product: CASSQSVSGNYYEQYF.

This clonotype has ten or more counts. The chain couples TRBV5-1 to TRBJ2-3; perhaps TRBD2 as D (6 bases). Per germline, CDR1 SGHRS and CDR2 YFSETQ. With 4 bases removed from V and 4 bases from J, the gap between germline ends came to 19 bases. The CDR3 is 16 residues long. CDR3 sequence reads: CASSPPRGREADTQYF. The CDR3 region has the DNA TGCGCCAGCAGCCCCCCTAGGGGCAGGGAGGCAGATACGCAGTATTTT.

The CDR3: CASAVAGGSEQFF. In nucleotides, the CDR3 is TGTGCCAGCGCTGTAGCGGGGGGAAGTGAGCAGTTCTTC. The chain is built from TRBV12-3 or TRBV12-4 and TRBJ2-1, with 10 nucleotides matching TRBD2. Unmatched junction bases numbered 7, after V lost 8 bases and J lost 9 bases. The CDR3 length is 13 residues.

V gene TRBV4-2 combines with J gene TRBJ1-1, with D uncertain. CDR1 and CDR2 (germline): LGHNA, YNFKEQ. Trimming shortened V by 3 bases and J by 7 bases, and 15 bases separated the two germline ends. CDR3 length: 14 amino acids. The CDR3 bases are TGTGCCAGCAGCCAGACCGGACCTCCCCGTGAAGCTTTCTTT. This gives the protein CASSQTGPPREAFF.

The sample holds a few counts of this clonotype. The genes are TRBV6-4 and TRBJ2-3, with 8 bases lining up with TRBD2. J gave up 3 bases and V 4 bases, and 6 bases lay outside the gene matches. CDR1 and CDR2 (germline): MRHNA, SNTAGT. This CDR3 is built from 15 residues. The CDR3 sequence is CASSVSGDGTDTQYF. The CDR3 DNA reads TGTGCCAGCAGTGTTAGCGGGGACGGGACAGATACGCAGTATTTT.

This clonotype was counted only a few times. The gene calls are TRBV2 and TRBJ2-3, with unresolved D. The germline V gene has CDR1 SNHLY and CDR2 FYNNEI. CDR3 size: 15 residues. V was pared by 1 base and J by 1 base, with 9 bases between. The CDR3 DNA follows: TGTGCCAGCAGTGAAGGGCCCCGTGGCACAGATACGCAGTATTTT. This codes for CASSEGPRGTDTQYF.

This clonotype came up a few times. One junction end does not reproduce the germline sequence, and a read error may be involved. The chain recombines TRBV7-7 with TRBJ2-1; TRBD2 aligns across 9 bases. This CDR3 has 15 amino acids. Germline CDR1 reads SSHAT; CDR2 reads FNYEAQ (reference sequence). The CDR3 nucleotides are TGTGCTAGCAGCTCATCTAGCGGGGTGATGGATGAGCAGTTCTTC. Encoded protein: CASSSSSGVMDEQFF.

There are a few counts of this clonotype. The CDR3 region is CASSSDLGNEQFF. The CDR3 region has the DNA TGTGCCAGCAGCTCCGATCTAGGCAATGAGCAGTTCTTC. The chain uses TRBV7-3 and TRBJ2-1; D not certain. CDR1 and CDR2 (germline): SGHTA, FQGTGA. The length of the CDR3 is 13 residues. V lost 4 bases and J 6 bases, leaving 10 bases between the germline ends. The full variable domain, in which reference TRBV7-3 and TRBJ2-1 provide the parts outside the CDR3, is GAGVSQTPSNKVTEKGKYVELRCDPISGHTALYWYRQSLGQGPEFLIYFQGTGAADDSGLPNDRFFAVRPEGSVSTLKIQRTERGDSAVYLCASSSDLGNEQFFGPGTRLTVL.

This clonotype was observed a handful of times. The J gene is TRBJ1-2, the V gene TRBV7-9; D not certain. V lost 5 bases to trimming and J lost 3 bases, with 13 bases between them. The germline V gene has CDR1 SEHNR and CDR2 FQNEAQ (reference sequence). The CDR3 loop spans 14 amino acids. The DNA for the CDR3 is TGTGCCAGCAGCCCCACGTCAGACCACTATGGCTACACCTTC. This sequence encodes CASSPTSDHYGYTF.

This clonotype was seen more than once but under ten times. The rearrangement joins TRBV7-7 to TRBJ2-7; TRBD2 aligns across 9 bases. V trimming: 1 base; J trimming: 6 bases; junction bases outside the gene matches: 7. Germline lookup yields CDR1 SSHAT and CDR2 FNYEAQ (reference sequence). This CDR3 has 15 amino acids. CDR3 coding DNA: TGTGCCAGCAGCTTAGGTCCGGGACTAGCAAGCGAGCAGTACTTC. This sequence encodes CASSLGPGLASEQYF.